This TCR beta chain was captured by sequencing in a study of T cell repertoires in cytomegalovirus infection. To note about this clonotype: Its antigen is unidentified.

TCRdb independently ran MiXCR on the reads; one entry per CDR3 protein. The table includes 35,000 or so distinct CDR3 sequences, over 50% detected once. The CDR3 spans 16 residues. The germline gives CDR1 PRHDT, CDR2 FYEKMQ (reference sequence). V dropped 5 bases and J dropped 0 bases, with 14 bases sitting between them. This chain connects TRBV13 to TRBJ1-3, with D hard to call. This TCR was recovered from a human donor in good health (CMV status not recorded). Some clones in this sample may be carry-over from other donors' samples. The input for sequencing was CD8+ T cells from cultured PBMCs, taken from culture after CMV antigen stimulation. The CDR3 loop is CASSTYQASSGNTIYF. In nucleotides, the CDR3 is TGTGCCAGCAGCACCTATCAGGCTAGCTCTGGAAACACCATATATTTT.